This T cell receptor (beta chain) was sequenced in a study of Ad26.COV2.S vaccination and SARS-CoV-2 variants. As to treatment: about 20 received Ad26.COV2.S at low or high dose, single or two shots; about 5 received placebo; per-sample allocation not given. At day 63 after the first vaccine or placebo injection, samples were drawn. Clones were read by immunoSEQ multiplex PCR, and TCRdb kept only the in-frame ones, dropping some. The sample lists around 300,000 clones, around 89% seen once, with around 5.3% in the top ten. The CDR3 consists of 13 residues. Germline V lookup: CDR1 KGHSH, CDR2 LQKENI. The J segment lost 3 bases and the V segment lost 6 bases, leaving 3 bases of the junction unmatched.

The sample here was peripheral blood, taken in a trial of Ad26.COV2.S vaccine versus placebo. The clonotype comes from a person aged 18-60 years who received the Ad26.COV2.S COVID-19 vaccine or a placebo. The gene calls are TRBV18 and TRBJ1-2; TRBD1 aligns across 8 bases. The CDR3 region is CASSWGQDYGYTF. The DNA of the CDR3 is TGTGCCAGCTCCTGGGGACAGGACTATGGCTACACCTTC.